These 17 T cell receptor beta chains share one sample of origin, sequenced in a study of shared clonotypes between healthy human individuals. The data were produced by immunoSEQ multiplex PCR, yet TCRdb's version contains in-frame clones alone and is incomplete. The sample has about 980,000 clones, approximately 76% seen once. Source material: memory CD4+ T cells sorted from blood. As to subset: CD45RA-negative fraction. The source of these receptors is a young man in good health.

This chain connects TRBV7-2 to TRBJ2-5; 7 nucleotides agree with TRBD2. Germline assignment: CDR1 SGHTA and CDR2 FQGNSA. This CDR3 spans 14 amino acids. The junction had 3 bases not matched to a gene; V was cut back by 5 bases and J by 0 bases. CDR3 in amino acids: CASSLLADQETQYF. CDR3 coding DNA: TGTGCCAGCAGCCTTCTAGCGGACCAAGAGACCCAGTACTTC.

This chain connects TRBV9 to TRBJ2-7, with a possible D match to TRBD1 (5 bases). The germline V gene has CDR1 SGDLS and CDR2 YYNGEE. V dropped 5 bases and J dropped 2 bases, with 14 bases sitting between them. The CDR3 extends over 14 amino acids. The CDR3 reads CASSRTGNTYEQYF. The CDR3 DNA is TGTGCCAGCAGTAGAACAGGAAACACCTACGAGCAGTACTTC.

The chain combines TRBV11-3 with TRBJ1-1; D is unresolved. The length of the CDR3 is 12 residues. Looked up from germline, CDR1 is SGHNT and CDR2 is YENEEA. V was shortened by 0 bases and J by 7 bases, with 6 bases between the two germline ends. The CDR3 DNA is TGTGCCAGCAGCTTAGAGGGGAGTGAAGCTTTCTTT. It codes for CASSLEGSEAFF.

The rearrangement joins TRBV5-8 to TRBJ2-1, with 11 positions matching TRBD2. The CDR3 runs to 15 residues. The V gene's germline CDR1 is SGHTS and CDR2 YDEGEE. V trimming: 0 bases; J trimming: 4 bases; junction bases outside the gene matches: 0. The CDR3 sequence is CASSLGTSGYNEQFF. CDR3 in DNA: TGTGCCAGCAGCTTGGGGACTAGCGGGTACAATGAGCAGTTCTTC.

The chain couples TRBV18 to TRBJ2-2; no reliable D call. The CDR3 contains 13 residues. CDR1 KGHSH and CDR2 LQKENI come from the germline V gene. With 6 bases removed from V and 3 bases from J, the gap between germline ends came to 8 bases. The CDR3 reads CASSGRDTGELFF. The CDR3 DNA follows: TGTGCCAGCTCCGGACGAGACACCGGGGAGCTGTTTTTT.

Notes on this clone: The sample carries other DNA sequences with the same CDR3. CDR3 protein: CASSLFGNTEAFF. DNA of the CDR3: TGTGCCAGCAGTTTATTCGGGAACACTGAAGCTTTCTTT. The genes are TRBV28 and TRBJ1-1; D uncertain. The CDR3 length is 13 residues. Germline CDR1 and CDR2: MDHEN and SYDVKM. V was pared by 1 base and J by 1 base, with 4 bases between.

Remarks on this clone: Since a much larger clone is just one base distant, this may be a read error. This CDR3 is CASSPGTLYGYTF. Written as DNA, the CDR3 is TGTGCCAGCAGCCCCGGGACACTCTATGGCTACACCTTC. The rearrangement links TRBV7-2 to TRBJ1-2; a weak D match, TRBD1 (6 bases). The CDR3 length is 13 residues. Trimming took off 5 bases at V and 4 bases at J, with 11 bases between the two ends. Germline values: CDR1 SGHTA, CDR2 FQGNSA.

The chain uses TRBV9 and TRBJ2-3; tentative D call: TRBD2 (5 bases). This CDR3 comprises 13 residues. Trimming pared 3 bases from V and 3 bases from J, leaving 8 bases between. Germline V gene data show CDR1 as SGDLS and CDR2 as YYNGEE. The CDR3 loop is CASSAGFTDTQYF. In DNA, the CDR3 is TGTGCCAGCAGCGCGGGGTTTACAGATACGCAGTATTTT.

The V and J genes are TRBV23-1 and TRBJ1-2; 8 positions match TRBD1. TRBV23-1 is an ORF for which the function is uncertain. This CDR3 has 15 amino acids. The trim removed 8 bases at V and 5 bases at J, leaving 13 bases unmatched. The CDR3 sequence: CASLKPGQVAYGYTF. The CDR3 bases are TGCGCCAGCCTTAAACCGGGACAGGTTGCATATGGCTACACCTTC.

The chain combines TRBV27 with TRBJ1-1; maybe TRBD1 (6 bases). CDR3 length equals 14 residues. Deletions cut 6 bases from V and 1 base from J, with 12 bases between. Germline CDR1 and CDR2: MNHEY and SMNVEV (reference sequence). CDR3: CASRPDRPNTEAFF. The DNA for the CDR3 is TGTGCCAGCAGACCCGACAGGCCGAACACTGAAGCTTTCTTT.

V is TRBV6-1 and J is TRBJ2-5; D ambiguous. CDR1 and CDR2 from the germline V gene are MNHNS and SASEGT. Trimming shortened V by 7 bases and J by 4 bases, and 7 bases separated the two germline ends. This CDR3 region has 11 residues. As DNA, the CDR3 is TGTGCCAGCAAACACTTAGAGACCCAGTACTTC. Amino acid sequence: CASKHLETQYF.

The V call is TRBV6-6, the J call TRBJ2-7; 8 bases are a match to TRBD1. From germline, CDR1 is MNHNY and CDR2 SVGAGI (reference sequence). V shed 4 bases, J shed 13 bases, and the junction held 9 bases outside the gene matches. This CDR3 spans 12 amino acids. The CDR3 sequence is CASSSARDRYYF. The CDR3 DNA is TGTGCCAGCAGTTCCGCCCGGGACAGGTACTACTTC.

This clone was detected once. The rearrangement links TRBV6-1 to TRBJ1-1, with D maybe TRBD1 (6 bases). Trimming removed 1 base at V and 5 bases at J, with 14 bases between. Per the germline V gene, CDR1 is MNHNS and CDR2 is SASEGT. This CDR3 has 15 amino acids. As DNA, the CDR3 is TGTGCCAGCAGTGAAGGTTGGGGGGCGAGGACTGAAGCTTTCTTT. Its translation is CASSEGWGARTEAFF.

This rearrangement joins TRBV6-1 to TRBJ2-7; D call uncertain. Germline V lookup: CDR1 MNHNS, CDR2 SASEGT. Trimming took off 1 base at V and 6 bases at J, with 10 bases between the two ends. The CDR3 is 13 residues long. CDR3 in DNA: TGTGCCAGCAGTGAAGGGATTAAGGGCGAGCAGTACTTC. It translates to CASSEGIKGEQYF.

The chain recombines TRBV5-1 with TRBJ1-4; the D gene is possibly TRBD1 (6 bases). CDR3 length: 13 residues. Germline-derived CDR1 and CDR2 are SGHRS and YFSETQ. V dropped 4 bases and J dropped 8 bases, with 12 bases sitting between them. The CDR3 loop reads CASSQTGGEKLFF. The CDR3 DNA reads TGCGCCAGCAGCCAAACTGGGGGCGAAAAACTGTTTTTT.

Written as DNA, the CDR3 is TGTGCCAGCAGCGCCTTGGGGACAGGGGTGGTCGGCTACACCTTC. Protein product: CASSALGTGVVGYTF. The chain uses TRBV9 and TRBJ1-2, with 10 bases fitting TRBD1. This CDR3 region has 15 residues. Germline V gene lookup returns CDR1 SGDLS and CDR2 YYNGEE. V lost 3 bases, J lost 8 bases, and 10 bases stayed unmatched.

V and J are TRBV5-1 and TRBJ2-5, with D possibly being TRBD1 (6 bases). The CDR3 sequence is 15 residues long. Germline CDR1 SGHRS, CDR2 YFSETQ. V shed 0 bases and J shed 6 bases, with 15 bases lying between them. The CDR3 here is CASSLEAGVAQTQYF. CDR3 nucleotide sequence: TGCGCCAGCAGCTTGGAGGCAGGGGTGGCGCAGACCCAGTACTTC.